This TCR beta chain came from a study of blood T cell repertoires in COVID-19 (dated by TCRdb to 2019 to 2021). At the level of the whole study: Samples from collaborators originated in the United States, Italy and Spain and spanned both the acute and convalescent phases of COVID-19. The material from the prospective study consisted of cDNA or gDNA derived from T cells, B-cell-depleted T cells, or PBMCs. Deeply sampled blood TCRbeta repertoires from subjects exposed to, actively infected with, or recovered from COVID-19 were included in the dataset. The repertoires were released in a freely available public database intended as a resource for research on the immune response to SARS-CoV-2. Samples came from the ongoing ImmuneRACE study (first 160 participants) plus 1,254 subjects from 6 global collaborators. Nearly every sample came with metadata listing a de-identified subject ID, COVID-19 status, age in years and sex. Where available, HLA class I and class II types were taken from metadata supplied by the sample provider and were not determined by assay-based typing.

From a lookup of the germline V gene (reference sequence), CDR1 and CDR2 are WNHNN and SYGVQD. Taken from cysteine to phenylalanine, the CDR3 has 13 residues. The only DNA kept is the CDR3, 39 bases in frame from the first base. V loses 3 bases, J loses 3 bases, and the germline ends lie 8 bases apart. This clone was observed a handful of times. Its target antigen remains unknown. No quality values exist for individual bases; no much larger clone is one base distant. Findings and caveats that apply to the study as a whole: How much clinical and demographic metadata was included differed by source and by participant, and the metadata was provided uncurated.

Participants in the prospective study were aged 18 to 89 years, lived in 24 United States geographic areas, and enrolled through a virtual design. To assign participants to cohorts, the prospective study relied on clinical history that participants themselves reported in a screening survey and a study questionnaire. A participant counted as exposed if, within 2 weeks of entering the study, that participant had been in contact with someone who had a PCR-confirmed or clinician-diagnosed COVID-19 case. Each participant in the prospective study had whole blood, serum and a nasopharyngeal or oropharyngeal swab collected by mobile phlebotomists. Over a roughly 2-month period, participants in the prospective study had the option of providing additional blood draws and questionnaires. Before DNA extraction, blood samples from the prospective study were shipped at room temperature or frozen. TCRbeta CDR3 regions were amplified from genomic DNA using the immunoSEQ Assay, a bias-controlled multiplex PCR. The authors' analysis ran thus. The number of nucleated cells in each sample was estimated from the amplification of reference gene primers within the assay. Sequence reads were collapsed and filtered to measure the absolute abundance of every unique TCRbeta CDR3 rearrangement. Productive Simpson clonality was computed per sample as the square root of Simpson's diversity index over productive rearrangements. TCRdb provides this immuneACCESS table in a form limited to in-frame rearrangements. Some clones are lacking; in checked studies, under half of them reflect an unresolved V gene, and why the rest are absent is not known. Clonal size and the V and J genes are those of that table, whereas D and trimming came from the DNA. The sample yields around 330,000 clones; less than 85% were counted once. The ten largest clonotypes hold 1.5% to 2% of the sample.

Sample: PBMCs or T cells enriched from blood (not recorded which). This sequence originates from a woman under 40 who had been exposed to COVID-19. Recombination connected TRBV10-1 to TRBJ1-1; no D segment can be confidently identified. The DNA reads TGCGCCAGCAGTGATTCTGCGGACACTGAAGCTTTCTTT. Translated, this is CASSDSADTEAFF.